This record covers a single T cell receptor (beta chain). Its antigen is unidentified. These data originate in a study of Ad26.COV2.S vaccination and SARS-CoV-2 variants. At the level of the study: Donor was assigned to the Ad26.COV2.S arm of trial COV1001. Into the muscle, Ad26.COV2.S was dosed once or twice, 56 days apart.

General study findings and limits: The authors reported substantial breadth in spike-specific CD8+ and CD4+ T cell responses after vaccination. Vaccinated individuals (as opposed to placebo recipients) had higher spike-specific TCR breadth.

Treatment noted: about 20 received Ad26.COV2.S at low or high dose, single or two shots; five or six received placebo; per-sample allocation not given. Material that was analyzed had been drawn on day 63 after the first vaccine or placebo injection. TCRdb's copy holds only in-frame clones and misses some; the assay was immunoSEQ multiplex PCR. The sample has roughly 300,000 clones, roughly 89% seen once. Germline V lookup: CDR1 SEHNR, CDR2 FQNEAQ (reference sequence). V trimming: 4 bases; J trimming: 7 bases; junction bases outside the gene matches: 7. The CDR3 totals 14 residues. The V call is TRBV7-9, the J call TRBJ2-1; 7 bases line up with TRBD1. The TCR originated in a person between 18 and 60 years old who received the Ad26.COV2.S COVID-19 vaccine or a placebo. The source material was peripheral blood, sampled in a trial of Ad26.COV2.S vaccine versus placebo. The CDR3: CASSSATGINEQFF. The CDR3, as DNA: TGTGCCAGCAGCTCCGCGACAGGGATAAATGAGCAGTTCTTC.